Below are 11 T cell receptor beta chains sequenced from a single sample in a study of blood T cell repertoires in COVID-19. The data were produced by immunoSEQ multiplex PCR, yet TCRdb's version contains in-frame clones alone and is incomplete. In the table there are approximately 260,000 clones, around nine tenths of which are singletons. The material sequenced was PBMCs or T cells enriched from blood (not recorded which). Receptor source: a woman aged 18-29 years who had recovered from COVID-19.

The genes are TRBV15 and TRBJ2-4, with D perhaps TRBD1 (5 bases). Germline V CDR1 and CDR2: LNHNV, YYDKDF (reference sequence). The V gene lost 0 bases and the J gene lost 8 bases, with 11 bases spanning the gap. The CDR3 length is 14 residues. CDR3 protein: CATSRDRVSHIQYF. The CDR3 coding sequence is TGTGCCACCAGCAGAGACAGGGTTTCACACATTCAGTACTTC.

V usage is TRBV2 and J usage is TRBJ1-5; possible D gene TRBD1, 6 bases. CDR1 is SNHLY, CDR2 FYNNEI, per germline. The CDR3 consists of 14 residues. Between the trimmed V and J ends, which lost 4 bases and 4 bases, there was a span of 11 bases. CDR3 sequence reads: CASSAQGQNQPQHF. CDR3 sequence (DNA): TGTGCCAGCAGTGCACAGGGCCAGAATCAGCCCCAGCATTTT.

This chain joins TRBV9 and TRBJ1-2, with TRBD1 identical over 9 bases. Trimming took 2 bases from V and 8 from J; bases not matched to a gene: 1. Germline V gene sequence: CDR1 SGDLS, CDR2 YYNGEE. The CDR3 has 12 residues. CDR3: CASSVGQGGYTF. As DNA, the CDR3 is TGTGCCAGCAGCGTGGGACAGGGAGGCTACACCTTC.

V usage is TRBV7-9 and J usage is TRBJ1-6; D not resolved. Germline V gene data show CDR1 as SEHNR and CDR2 as FQNEAQ (reference sequence). V was clipped by 3 bases and J by 10 bases, with 13 bases between them. CDR3 length: 14 residues. The DNA of the CDR3 is TGTGCCAGCAGCTTGGAGGTATGGGGATCACCCCTCCACTTT. Its translation is CASSLEVWGSPLHF.

In DNA, the CDR3 is TGTGCCAGCAGCCAAGATTTAGGGACAGGGTTGTCCTACAATGAGCAGTTCTTC. It yields the protein CASSQDLGTGLSYNEQFF. V is TRBV4-2 and J is TRBJ2-1; 9 bases map to TRBD1. The CDR3 has 18 amino acids. Per germline, CDR1 LGHNA and CDR2 YNFKEQ. V shed 0 bases and J 1 base; nucleotides not matched to a gene: 7.

The rearrangement links TRBV7-9 to TRBJ1-3; TRBD1 is a possible D gene (5 bases). V lost 6 bases and J 7 bases, leaving 19 bases between the germline ends. Germline V gene lookup returns CDR1 SEHNR and CDR2 FQNEAQ (reference sequence). This CDR3 is built from 15 residues. The chain's CDR3 is CASRRPDLGQNTIYF. CDR3 bases: TGTGCCAGCAGACGACCAGACCTGGGGCAGAACACCATATATTTT. The whole variable domain, remainder taken from reference TRBV7-9 and TRBJ1-3, is DTGVSQNPRHKITKRGQNVTFRCDPISEHNRLYWYRQTLGQGPEFLTYFQNEAQLEKSRLLSDRFSAERPKGSFSTLEIQRTEQGDSAMYLCASRRPDLGQNTIYFGEGSWLTVV.

The chain carries TRBV5-6 and TRBJ2-7, with TRBD2 matching 13 bases. The junction had 2 bases not matched to a gene; V was cut back by 2 bases and J by 6 bases. In germline, CDR1 is SGHDT, CDR2 YYEEEE. There are 14 residues in the CDR3. The CDR3 DNA reads TGTGCCAGCAGCTTTGGACTAGCGGGAGTCGAGCAGTACTTC. Protein product: CASSFGLAGVEQYF.

This clone was detected a few times. The J gene is TRBJ2-1, the V gene TRBV15, with 12 bases aligning to TRBD1. With V trimmed by 8 bases and J by 5 bases, 22 bases remained unmatched. The CDR3 has 20 amino acids. The germline V gene encodes CDR1 LNHNV and CDR2 YYDKDF (reference sequence). The CDR3 spells CATGTGGTSAGGPYHNEQFF. CDR3 sequence (DNA): TGTGCCACCGGGACAGGGGGCACCTCAGCGGGAGGGCCCTACCACAATGAGCAGTTCTTC.

The J gene is TRBJ1-6, the V gene TRBV19; tentative D call: TRBD1 (6 bases). Trimming shortened V by 5 bases and J by 6 bases, and 11 bases separated the two germline ends. This CDR3 spans 14 amino acids. Germline V gene sequence: CDR1 LNHDA, CDR2 SQIVND (reference sequence). The CDR3 sequence: CASSQGQFNSPLHF. The CDR3 nucleotides read TGTGCCAGTAGTCAGGGACAATTTAATTCACCCCTCCACTTT.

This chain uses TRBV7-8 with TRBJ1-2; 10 bases line up with TRBD1. Unmatched junction bases numbered 3, after V lost 3 bases and J lost 8 bases. Germline CDR1 and CDR2: SGHVS and FQNEAQ. This CDR3 spans 13 amino acids. CDR3 in amino acids: CASSFLDRGGYTF. The CDR3 DNA reads as TGTGCCAGCAGCTTCTTGGACAGGGGGGGCTACACCTTC.

This chain links TRBV7-8 with TRBJ1-2; TRBD1 aligns across 9 bases. V lost 5 bases, J lost 5 bases, and 6 bases stayed unmatched. Per the germline V gene, CDR1 is SGHVS and CDR2 is FQNEAQ. This CDR3 region has 14 residues. The CDR3 DNA reads as TGTGCCAGCAGCCCCGGGACAGGGCCATATGGCTACACCTTC. This translates into CASSPGTGPYGYTF. Drawing the rest from reference TRBV7-8 and TRBJ1-2, the complete variable domain is GAGVSQSPRYKVAKRGQDVALRCDPISGHVSLFWYQQALGQGPEFLTYFQNEAQLDKSGLPSDRFFAERPEGSVSTLKIQRTQQEDSAVYLCASSPGTGPYGYTFGSGTRLTVV.